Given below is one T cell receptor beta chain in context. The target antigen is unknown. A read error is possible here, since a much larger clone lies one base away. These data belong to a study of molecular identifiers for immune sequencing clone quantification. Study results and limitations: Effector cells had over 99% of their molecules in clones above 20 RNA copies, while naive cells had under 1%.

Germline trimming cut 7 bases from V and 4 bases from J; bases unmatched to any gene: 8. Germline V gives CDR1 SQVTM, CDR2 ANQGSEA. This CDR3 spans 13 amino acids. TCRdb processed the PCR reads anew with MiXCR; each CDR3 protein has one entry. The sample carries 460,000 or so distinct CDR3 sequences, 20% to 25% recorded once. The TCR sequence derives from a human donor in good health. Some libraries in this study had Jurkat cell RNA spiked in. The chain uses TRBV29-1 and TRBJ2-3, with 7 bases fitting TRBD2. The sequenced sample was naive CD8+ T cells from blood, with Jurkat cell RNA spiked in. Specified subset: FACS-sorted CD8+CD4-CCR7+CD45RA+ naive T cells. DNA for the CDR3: TGCAGCGCCGCAGCGGGGAACCCAGATACGCAGTATTTT. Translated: CSAAAGNPDTQYF.